This T cell receptor beta chain was captured in a study of T cells in Graves' hyperthyroidism and ophthalmopathy. The table lists this clonotype with a few counts. Its target is unknown. TCR beta CDR3 region amplification was performed from RNA transcripts. RT-PCR in the first round (using the HTBI primer set) targeted the TCR CDR3. TCRdb reprocessed the multiplex PCR reads with MiXCR, giving one entry per CDR3 protein. The table shows about 150,000 distinct CDR3 sequences, with approximately 20% occurring only once. V was pared by 7 bases and J by 6 bases, with 19 bases between. Looked up from germline, CDR1 is SGDLS and CDR2 is YYNGEE. The CDR3 length is 15 residues. Overall study results and limits: In blood, most of the thyroid clonotypes expanded above 0.001 were also present.

Sequencing used blood. The rearrangement uses TRBV9 and TRBJ2-2, with D hard to call. The TCR originated in a woman in her forties or fifties with Graves' hyperthyroidism that later progressed to Graves' ophthalmopathy. The CDR3 spells CASGQTVISSGELFF. The DNA for the CDR3 is TGTGCCAGCGGGCAAACGGTTATTTCCTCCGGGGAGCTGTTTTTT.